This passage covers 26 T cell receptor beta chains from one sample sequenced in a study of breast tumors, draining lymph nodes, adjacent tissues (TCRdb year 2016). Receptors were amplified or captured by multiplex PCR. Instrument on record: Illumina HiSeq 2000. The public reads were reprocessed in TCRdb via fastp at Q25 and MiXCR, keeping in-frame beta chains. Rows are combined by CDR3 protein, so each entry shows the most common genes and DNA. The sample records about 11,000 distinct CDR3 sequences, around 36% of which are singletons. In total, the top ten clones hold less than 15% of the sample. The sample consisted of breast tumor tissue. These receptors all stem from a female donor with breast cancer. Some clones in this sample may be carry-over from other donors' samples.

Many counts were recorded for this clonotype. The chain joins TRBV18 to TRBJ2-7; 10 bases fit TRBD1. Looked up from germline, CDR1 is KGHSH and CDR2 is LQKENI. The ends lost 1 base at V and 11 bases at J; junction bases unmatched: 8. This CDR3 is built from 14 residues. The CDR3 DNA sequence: TGTGCCAGCTCACCACGCGGACAGGGGGAAGATAAGTACTTC. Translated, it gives CASSPRGQGEDKYF.

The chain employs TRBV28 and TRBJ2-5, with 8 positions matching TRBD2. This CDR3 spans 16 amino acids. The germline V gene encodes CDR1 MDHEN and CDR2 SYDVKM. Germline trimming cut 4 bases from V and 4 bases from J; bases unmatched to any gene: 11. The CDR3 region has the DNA TGTGCCAGCAGTTCGATTCCGGGACTAGGTGGAGAGACCCAGTACTTC. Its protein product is CASSSIPGLGGETQYF. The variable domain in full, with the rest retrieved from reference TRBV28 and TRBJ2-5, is DVKVTQSSRYLVKRTGEKVFLECVQDMDHENMFWYRQDPGLGLRLIYFSYDVKMKEKGDIPEGYSVSREKKERFSLILESASTNQTSMYLCASSSIPGLGGETQYFGPGTRLLVL.

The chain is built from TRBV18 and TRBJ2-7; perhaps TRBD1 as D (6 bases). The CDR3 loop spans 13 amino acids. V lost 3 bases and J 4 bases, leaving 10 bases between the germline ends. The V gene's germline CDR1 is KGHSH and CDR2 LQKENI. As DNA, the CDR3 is TGTGCCAGCTCACCGACTGGACAGTACGAGCAGTACTTC. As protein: CASSPTGQYEQYF.

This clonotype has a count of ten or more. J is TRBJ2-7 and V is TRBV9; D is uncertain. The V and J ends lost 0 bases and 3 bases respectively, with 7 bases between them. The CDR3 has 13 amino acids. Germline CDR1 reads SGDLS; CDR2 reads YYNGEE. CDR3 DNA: TGTGCCAGCAGCGTAGGAGGCGACTACGAGCAGTACTTC. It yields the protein CASSVGGDYEQYF. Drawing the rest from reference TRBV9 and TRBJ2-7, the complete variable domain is DSGVTQTPKHLITATGQRVTLRCSPRSGDLSVYWYQQSLDQGLQFLIQYYNGEERAKGNILERFSAQQFPDLHSELNLSSLELGDSALYFCASSVGGDYEQYFGPGTRLTVT.

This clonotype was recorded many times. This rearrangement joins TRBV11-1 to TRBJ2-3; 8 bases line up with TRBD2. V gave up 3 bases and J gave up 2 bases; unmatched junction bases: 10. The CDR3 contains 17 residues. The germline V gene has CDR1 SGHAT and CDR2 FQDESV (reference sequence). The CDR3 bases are TGTGCCAGCAGCTTGGGGCGGGGGGCTTTCGTCACAGATACGCAGTATTTT. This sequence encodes CASSLGRGAFVTDTQYF.

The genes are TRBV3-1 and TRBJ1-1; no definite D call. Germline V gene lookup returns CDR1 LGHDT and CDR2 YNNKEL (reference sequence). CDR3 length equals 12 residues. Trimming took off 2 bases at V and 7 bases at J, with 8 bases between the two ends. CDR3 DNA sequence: TGTGCCAGCAGCCAATCGGGGAATGAAGCTTTCTTT. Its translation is CASSQSGNEAFF.

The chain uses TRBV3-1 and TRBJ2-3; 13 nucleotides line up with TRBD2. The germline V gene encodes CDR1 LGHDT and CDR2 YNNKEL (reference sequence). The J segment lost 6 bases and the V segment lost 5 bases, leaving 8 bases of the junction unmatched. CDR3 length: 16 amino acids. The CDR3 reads CASSNGLAGAGDTQYF. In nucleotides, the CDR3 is TGTGCCAGCAGCAATGGACTAGCGGGGGCGGGGGATACGCAGTATTTT.

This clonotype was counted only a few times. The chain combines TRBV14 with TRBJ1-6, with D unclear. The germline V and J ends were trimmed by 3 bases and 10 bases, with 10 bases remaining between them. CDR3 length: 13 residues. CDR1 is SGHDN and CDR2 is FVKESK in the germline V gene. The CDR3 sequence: CASSQAQRSPLHF. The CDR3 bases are TGTGCCAGCAGCCAGGCCCAGCGATCACCCCTCCACTTT.

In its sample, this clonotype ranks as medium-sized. DNA of the CDR3: TGCAGTGCTGGGACAGCCCCTTATGGCTACACCTTC. It codes for CSAGTAPYGYTF. This chain joins TRBV20-1 and TRBJ1-2, with 7 bases aligning to TRBD1. The CDR3 runs 12 residues. V shed 5 bases, J shed 5 bases, and the junction held 5 bases outside the gene matches. Germline CDR1 reads DFQATT; CDR2 reads SNEGSKA (reference sequence).

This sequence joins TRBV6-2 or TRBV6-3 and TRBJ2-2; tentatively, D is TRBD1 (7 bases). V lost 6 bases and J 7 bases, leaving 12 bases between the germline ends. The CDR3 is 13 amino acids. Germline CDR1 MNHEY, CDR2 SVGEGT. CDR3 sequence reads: CASRPGGNGELFF. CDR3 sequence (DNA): TGTGCCAGCAGGCCAGGGGGGAACGGGGAGCTGTTTTTT.

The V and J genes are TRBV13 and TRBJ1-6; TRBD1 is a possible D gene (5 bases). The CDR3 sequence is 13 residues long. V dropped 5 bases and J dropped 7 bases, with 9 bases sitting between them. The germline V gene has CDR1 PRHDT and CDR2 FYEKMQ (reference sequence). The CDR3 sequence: CASSRRQNSPLHF. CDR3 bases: TGTGCCAGCAGCCGCCGACAGAATTCACCCCTCCACTTT.

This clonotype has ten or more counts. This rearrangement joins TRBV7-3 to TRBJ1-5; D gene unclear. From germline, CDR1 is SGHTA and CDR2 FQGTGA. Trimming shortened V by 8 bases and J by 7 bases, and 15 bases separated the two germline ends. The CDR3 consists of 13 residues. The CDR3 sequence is CASSVGSGQPQHF. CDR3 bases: TGTGCCAGCTCTGTGGGGTCGGGACAGCCCCAGCATTTT.

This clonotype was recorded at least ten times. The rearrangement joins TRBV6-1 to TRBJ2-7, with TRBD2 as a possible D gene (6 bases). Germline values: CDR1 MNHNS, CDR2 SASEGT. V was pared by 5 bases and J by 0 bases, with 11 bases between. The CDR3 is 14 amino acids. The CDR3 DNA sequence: TGTGCCAGCAGTCCGGCGGGATCCTCCTACGAGCAGTACTTC. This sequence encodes CASSPAGSSYEQYF.

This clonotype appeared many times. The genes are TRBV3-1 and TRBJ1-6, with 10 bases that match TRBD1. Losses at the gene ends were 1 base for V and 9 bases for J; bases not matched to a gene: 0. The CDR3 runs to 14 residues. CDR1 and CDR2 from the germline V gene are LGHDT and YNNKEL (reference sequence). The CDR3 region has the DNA TGTGCCAGCAGCCAAGGGACAGGGGGTTCACCCCTCCACTTT. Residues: CASSQGTGGSPLHF.

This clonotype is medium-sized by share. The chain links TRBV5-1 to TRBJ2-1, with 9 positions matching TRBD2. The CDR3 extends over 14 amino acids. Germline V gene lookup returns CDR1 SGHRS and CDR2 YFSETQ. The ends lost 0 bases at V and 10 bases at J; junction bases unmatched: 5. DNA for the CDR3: TGCGCCAGCAGCTTGGCGGTAGCGGGAGACGAGCAGTTCTTC. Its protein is CASSLAVAGDEQFF.

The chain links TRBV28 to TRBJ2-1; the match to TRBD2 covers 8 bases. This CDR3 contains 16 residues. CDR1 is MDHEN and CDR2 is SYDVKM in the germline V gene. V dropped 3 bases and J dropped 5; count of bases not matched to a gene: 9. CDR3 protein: CASSLGTSGGHNEQFF. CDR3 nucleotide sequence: TGTGCCAGCAGTTTGGGTACTAGCGGAGGCCACAATGAGCAGTTCTTC.

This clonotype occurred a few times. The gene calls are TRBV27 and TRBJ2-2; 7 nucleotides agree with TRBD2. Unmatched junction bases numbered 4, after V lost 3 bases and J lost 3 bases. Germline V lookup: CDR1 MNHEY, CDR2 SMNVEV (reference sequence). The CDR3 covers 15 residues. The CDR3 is CASSFGGTYTGELFF. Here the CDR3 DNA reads TGTGCCAGCAGTTTCGGGGGGACCTACACCGGGGAGCTGTTTTTT.

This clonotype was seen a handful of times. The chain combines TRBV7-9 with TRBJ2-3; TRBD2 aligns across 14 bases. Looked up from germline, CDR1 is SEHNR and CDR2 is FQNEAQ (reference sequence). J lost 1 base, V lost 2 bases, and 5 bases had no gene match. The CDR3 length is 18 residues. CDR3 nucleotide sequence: TGTGCCAGCAGCTTACCTAGGGGACTAGCGGGAGGCACAGATACGCAGTATTTT. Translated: CASSLPRGLAGGTDTQYF.

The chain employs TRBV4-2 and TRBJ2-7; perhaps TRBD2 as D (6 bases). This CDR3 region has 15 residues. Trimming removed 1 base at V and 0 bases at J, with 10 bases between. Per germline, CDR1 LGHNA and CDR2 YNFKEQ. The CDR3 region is CASSQVLGLSYEQYF. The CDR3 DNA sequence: TGTGCCAGCAGCCAAGTTTTGGGACTCTCCTACGAGCAGTACTTC.

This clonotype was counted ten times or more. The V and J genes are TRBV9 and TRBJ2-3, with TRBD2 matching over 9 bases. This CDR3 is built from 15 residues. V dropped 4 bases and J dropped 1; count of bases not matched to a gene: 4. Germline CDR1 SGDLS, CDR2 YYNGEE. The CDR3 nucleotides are TGTGCCAGCAGCCCACGGACTAGCGGCACAGATACGCAGTATTTT. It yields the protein CASSPRTSGTDTQYF.

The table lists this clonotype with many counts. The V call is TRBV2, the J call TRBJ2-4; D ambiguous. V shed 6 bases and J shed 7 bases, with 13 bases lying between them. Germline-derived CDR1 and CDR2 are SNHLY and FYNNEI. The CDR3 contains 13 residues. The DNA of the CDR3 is TGTGCCAGCAGACGGACCCTGGGGAACATTCAGTACTTC. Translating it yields CASRRTLGNIQYF.

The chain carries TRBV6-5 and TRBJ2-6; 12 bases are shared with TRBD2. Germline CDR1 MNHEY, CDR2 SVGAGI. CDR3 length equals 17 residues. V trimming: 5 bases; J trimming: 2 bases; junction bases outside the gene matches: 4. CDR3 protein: CASSAASGGAGANVLTF. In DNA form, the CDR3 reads TGTGCCAGCAGTGCCGCTAGCGGGGGGGCTGGGGCCAACGTCCTGACTTTC.

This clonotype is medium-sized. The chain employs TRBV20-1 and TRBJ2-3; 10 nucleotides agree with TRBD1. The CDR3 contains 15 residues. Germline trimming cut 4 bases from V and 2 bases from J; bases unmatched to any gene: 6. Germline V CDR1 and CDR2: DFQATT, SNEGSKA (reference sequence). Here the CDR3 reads CSATSGTGVTDTQYF. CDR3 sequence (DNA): TGCAGTGCTACCTCCGGGACAGGGGTCACAGATACGCAGTATTTT.

The CDR3 nucleotides read TGCAGTGCGGACGGACAGGGAGCCGACAATGAGCAGTTCTTC. Amino acids: CSADGQGADNEQFF. The rearrangement links TRBV20-1 to TRBJ2-1; 8 bases align to TRBD1. The germline V gene encodes CDR1 DFQATT and CDR2 SNEGSKA (reference sequence). The CDR3 is 14 residues long. V lost 6 bases and J lost 5; bases outside the gene matches: 9.

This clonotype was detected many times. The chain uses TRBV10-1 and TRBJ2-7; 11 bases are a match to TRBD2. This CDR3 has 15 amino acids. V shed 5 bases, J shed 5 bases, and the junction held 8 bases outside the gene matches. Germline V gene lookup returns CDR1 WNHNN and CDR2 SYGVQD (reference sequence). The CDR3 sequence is CASSPSLAGGNEQYF. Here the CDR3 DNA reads TGCGCCAGCAGTCCCAGTCTAGCGGGAGGCAACGAGCAGTACTTC.

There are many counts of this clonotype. The CDR3 spells CASSIDAGFSTDTQYF. The CDR3 DNA is TGTGCCAGTAGTATAGATGCGGGATTTAGCACAGATACGCAGTATTTT. This chain connects TRBV19 to TRBJ2-3, with a possible D match to TRBD2 (6 bases). The CDR3 contains 16 residues. The V gene lost 0 bases and the J gene lost 0 bases, with 10 bases spanning the gap. Germline lookup yields CDR1 LNHDA and CDR2 SQIVND (reference sequence).